The T cell receptor (beta chain) described here comes from a study of radiotherapy plus CTLA-4 blockade in lung cancer. About the study: Objective responses emerged in around 19% of patients, and 30% to 40% attained disease control.

Looked up from germline, CDR1 is WNHNN and CDR2 is SYGVQD (reference sequence). V trimming: 10 bases; J trimming: 2 bases; junction bases outside the gene matches: 10. There are 16 residues in the CDR3. Profiling relied on immunoSEQ multiplex PCR, and the TCRdb table lists in-frame clones only, not all of them. The sample yields approximately 89,000 clones, 78% seen once. To note about this clone: Its antigen is undetermined.

Those with chemo-refractory metastatic non-small-cell lung cancer were treated with focal radiation combined with CTLA-4 blockade using ipilimumab. Study outcomes and limitations: The study found tumor-derived TCR clones expanded in blood after radiotherapy plus ipilimumab. How blood T cell clones changed early, along with interferon-beta, reportedly forecast response best.

The rearrangement links TRBV10-1 to TRBJ2-7, with 14 bases that match TRBD2. The TCR originated in a human donor with non-small cell lung cancer who had a partial response to radiotherapy plus ipilimumab. Some clones in this sample may be carry-over from other donors' samples. The input for sequencing was peripheral blood, taken from a patient treated with radiotherapy plus ipilimumab. This CDR3 reads CAIIGLAGGRTYEQYF. The DNA of the CDR3 is TGCGCCATCATAGGACTAGCGGGAGGACGTACCTACGAGCAGTACTTC.